Following are 28 T cell receptor beta chains from one sample sequenced in a study of T cells in Graves' hyperthyroidism and ophthalmopathy. RNA transcripts gave rise to amplified TCR beta CDR3 regions. HTBI primers were used for first-round RT-PCR of the TCR CDR3. TCRdb ran MiXCR on the multiplex PCR reads and lists one entry per CDR3 protein. This sample carries around 400,000 distinct CDR3 sequences, 13% of them seen once, and the ten largest clones take 9.2%. Sequencing was done on a sample of blood. Receptors originate from a woman between 18 and 30 years old with Graves' hyperthyroidism.

V and J are TRBV7-9 and TRBJ2-5; D not resolved. Between the trimmed V and J ends, which lost 0 bases and 11 bases, there was a span of 13 bases. Germline CDR1 SEHNR, CDR2 FQNEAQ (reference sequence). There are 13 residues in the CDR3. CDR3 protein: CASSLALSRHQYF. The DNA of the CDR3 is TGTGCCAGCAGCTTAGCGCTTTCGCGCCATCAGTACTTC.

The rearrangement links TRBV7-9 to TRBJ2-7; 10 nucleotides align to TRBD2. The CDR3 runs to 15 residues. The V gene's germline CDR1 is SEHNR and CDR2 FQNEAQ (reference sequence). J lost 2 bases, V lost 7 bases, and 8 bases had no gene match. CDR3 sequence: CASIKETSGPYEQYF. CDR3 in DNA: TGTGCCAGCATCAAAGAGACTAGCGGGCCCTACGAGCAGTACTTC.

Notes on this clonotype: A much larger clone is a single base away; this may be a read error. The rearrangement joins TRBV5-1 to TRBJ1-2; D is perhaps TRBD1 (6 bases). CDR1 and CDR2 (germline): SGHRS, YFSETQ. The V and J ends lost 0 bases and 4 bases respectively, with 10 bases between them. The CDR3 length is 14 residues. CDR3 loop: CASSLGQAFYGYTF. The CDR3 bases are TGCGCCAGCAGCTTGGGACAGGCTTTCTATGGCTACACCTTC. The whole variable domain, filled in from reference TRBV5-1 and TRBJ1-2, reads KAGVTQTPRYLIKTRGQQVTLSCSPISGHRSVSWYQQTPGQGLQFLFEYFSETQRNKGNFPGRFSGRQFSNSRSEMNVSTLELGDSALYLCASSLGQAFYGYTFGSGTRLTVV.

Only a few counts were recorded for this clonotype. V and J are TRBV7-8 and TRBJ1-6, with D possibly TRBD1 on 6 matching bases. There are 17 residues in the CDR3. CDR1 is SGHVS, CDR2 FQNEAQ, per germline. Trimming removed 8 bases from V and 7 bases from J, with 24 bases in between. CDR3 nucleotides: TGTGCCAGCGGCCACTTACAGGGCGTGCGGGAGAATTCACCCCTCCACTTT. This gives the protein CASGHLQGVRENSPLHF.

At least ten counts were recorded for this clonotype. The genes are TRBV2 and TRBJ1-1; maybe TRBD1 (5 bases). This CDR3 is 14 amino acids long. Deletions cut 5 bases from V and 8 bases from J, with 18 bases between. Germline-derived CDR1 and CDR2 are SNHLY and FYNNEI. CDR3 nucleotides: TGTGCCAGCAGTAACAGCTTAGGGACCGCCGAAGCTTTCTTT. The encoded protein is CASSNSLGTAEAFF.

This clonotype appeared many times. The chain uses TRBV9 and TRBJ2-1; 10 nucleotides agree with TRBD2. The CDR3 is 15 amino acids. V lost 0 bases and J lost 6; bases outside the gene matches: 3. Germline-derived CDR1 and CDR2 are SGDLS and YYNGEE. This CDR3 is CASSVAPSGSNEQFF. The CDR3 region has the DNA TGTGCCAGCAGCGTAGCCCCTAGCGGGAGCAATGAGCAGTTCTTC.

Only a few counts were recorded for this clonotype. This chain links TRBV6-9 with TRBJ2-1; TRBD2 matches 11 bases. The CDR3 contains 16 residues. Germline V gene data show CDR1 as MNHGY and CDR2 as SVAAGI. Trimming took 4 bases from V and 5 from J; bases not matched to a gene: 7. DNA for the CDR3: TGTGCCAGCAGTTCCACGACTAGCGGGGTCGACAATGAGCAGTTCTTC. Protein: CASSSTTSGVDNEQFF.

In this sample, this clonotype turned up a few times. This chain links TRBV15 with TRBJ1-3, with TRBD1 as a possible D gene (5 bases). V was cut by 1 base and J by 4 bases, with 5 bases left in between. The CDR3 is made up of 13 amino acids. CDR1 and CDR2 (germline): LNHNV, YYDKDF (reference sequence). The CDR3 here is CATSRGGGNTIYF. CDR3 DNA sequence: TGTGCCACCAGCAGAGGGGGGGGAAACACCATATATTTT.

This clonotype was observed at least ten times. This sequence joins TRBV11-2 and TRBJ2-3, with a tentative D call TRBD1 (6 bases). The germline gives CDR1 SGHAT, CDR2 FQNNGV. The CDR3 has 15 residues. V lost 5 bases, J lost 0 bases, and 12 bases lay in between. This CDR3 is CASSLVDRSTDTQYF. The CDR3 bases are TGTGCCAGCAGCCTCGTGGACAGAAGCACAGATACGCAGTATTTT.

This clonotype came up many times. The gene calls are TRBV7-9 and TRBJ2-5; possible D gene TRBD1, 6 bases. The CDR3 spans 13 residues. Germline assignment: CDR1 SEHNR and CDR2 FQNEAQ (reference sequence). Trimming removed 5 bases from V and 3 bases from J, with 10 bases in between. CDR3 nucleotides: TGTGCCAGCAGCACCCGGGACAAAGAGACCCAGTACTTC. The encoded protein is CASSTRDKETQYF.

This clonotype showed up many times. This chain links TRBV5-1 with TRBJ1-6, with D unclear. CDR3 length equals 17 residues. Trimming pared 0 bases from V and 0 bases from J, leaving 10 bases between. Germline V gene data show CDR1 as SGHRS and CDR2 as YFSETQ. The CDR3, as DNA: TGCGCCAGCAGCTTGGATTCGCAGAGCTCCTATAATTCACCCCTCCACTTT. This sequence encodes CASSLDSQSSYNSPLHF.

This clonotype was detected only a few times. The rearrangement links TRBV5-4 to TRBJ2-5, with 8 bases matching TRBD1. The CDR3 runs to 15 residues. CDR1 SGHNT and CDR2 YYREEE come from the germline V gene (reference sequence). J lost 2 bases, V lost 4 bases, and 7 bases had no gene match. The CDR3: CASSPGRTGQETQYF. In DNA, the CDR3 is TGTGCCAGCAGCCCGGGCCGGACAGGGCAAGAGACCCAGTACTTC.

This clonotype showed up many times. The rearrangement joins TRBV7-2 to TRBJ2-2, with D hard to call. The germline gives CDR1 SGHTA, CDR2 FQGNSA. There are 12 residues in the CDR3. The V gene lost 0 bases and the J gene lost 8 bases, with 4 bases spanning the gap. The CDR3 nucleotides read TGTGCCAGCAGCTTAGCGGTTGGGGAGCTGTTTTTT. Protein sequence: CASSLAVGELFF.

CDR3 region: CASSPARATLETGELFF. In DNA form, the CDR3 reads TGTGCCAGCAGCCCAGCCCGGGCGACTTTAGAGACCGGGGAGCTGTTTTTT. The chain carries TRBV7-3 and TRBJ2-2; D not certain. Germline-derived CDR1 and CDR2 are SGHTA and FQGTGA. The CDR3 is 17 residues long. Trimming took 5 bases from V and 5 from J, leaving 21 bases between them. The full variable domain, its missing parts supplied by reference TRBV7-3 and TRBJ2-2, is GAGVSQTPSNKVTEKGKYVELRCDPISGHTALYWYRQSLGQGPEFLIYFQGTGAADDSGLPNDRFFAVRPEGSVSTLKIQRTERGDSAVYLCASSPARATLETGELFFGEGSRLTVL.

The sample holds many counts of this clonotype. The V call is TRBV7-2, the J call TRBJ2-7; 13 bases line up with TRBD2. The CDR3 sequence is 18 residues long. Germline V gene lookup returns CDR1 SGHTA and CDR2 FQGNSA. V shed 4 bases, J shed 4 bases, and the junction held 13 bases outside the gene matches. Written as DNA, the CDR3 is TGTGCCAGCAGCTCCTTTTTGACCGGACTAGCGGGAGAGTACGAGCAGTACTTC. Protein sequence: CASSSFLTGLAGEYEQYF.

V and J are TRBV5-1 and TRBJ1-1, with 10 bases fitting TRBD1. This CDR3 region has 16 residues. With V trimmed by 4 bases and J by 7 bases, 13 bases remained unmatched. Per the germline V gene, CDR1 is SGHRS and CDR2 is YFSETQ. The chain's CDR3 is CASSTAAGTGVGEAFF. As DNA, the CDR3 is TGCGCCAGCAGCACAGCCGCCGGGACAGGGGTAGGTGAAGCTTTCTTT. Complete variable domain (other parts from reference TRBV5-1 and TRBJ1-1): KAGVTQTPRYLIKTRGQQVTLSCSPISGHRSVSWYQQTPGQGLQFLFEYFSETQRNKGNFPGRFSGRQFSNSRSEMNVSTLELGDSALYLCASSTAAGTGVGEAFFGQGTRLTVV.

This clonotype was observed many times. The rearrangement uses TRBV10-1 and TRBJ1-2; the D is unclear. V was shortened by 3 bases and J by 5 bases, with 10 bases between the two germline ends. Germline-derived CDR1 and CDR2 are WNHNN and SYGVQD (reference sequence). The CDR3 covers 13 residues. The CDR3 spells CASSEGSGYGYTF. The CDR3 region has the DNA TGCGCCAGCAGTGAAGGATCCGGGTATGGCTACACCTTC.

This clonotype was seen many times. V is TRBV2 and J is TRBJ2-1; 9 nucleotides align to TRBD1. The CDR3 totals 15 residues. The germline V gene encodes CDR1 SNHLY and CDR2 FYNNEI. Germline trimming cut 4 bases from V and 5 bases from J; bases unmatched to any gene: 6. The CDR3 reads CASSGFGTGHNEQFF. The CDR3 DNA follows: TGTGCCAGCAGTGGTTTCGGGACAGGGCACAATGAGCAGTTCTTC.

There are many counts of this clonotype. The chain combines TRBV6-2 or TRBV6-3 with TRBJ1-1; possible D gene TRBD1, 6 bases. The V gene's germline CDR1 is MNHEY and CDR2 SVGEGT. The length of the CDR3 is 15 residues. Trimming took 11 bases from V and 4 from J, leaving 23 bases between them. In DNA, the CDR3 is TGTGCCGCACTTTTGCGGGGGGCAAAAGTCACTGAAGCTTTCTTT. Amino acids: CAALLRGAKVTEAFF.

This clonotype showed up many times. This sequence joins TRBV7-9 and TRBJ2-7; 8 bases line up with TRBD2. In germline, CDR1 is SEHNR, CDR2 FQNEAQ (reference sequence). The junction had 7 bases not matched to a gene; V was cut back by 6 bases and J by 6 bases. This CDR3 spans 13 amino acids. This CDR3 reads CASSQGTRIEQYF. The DNA of the CDR3 is TGTGCCAGCAGTCAAGGGACTAGAATCGAGCAGTACTTC.

This clonotype was detected many times. The CDR3 sequence is CASSTQGGTEAFF. In DNA form, the CDR3 reads TGTGCCAGCAGCACACAGGGCGGGACTGAAGCTTTCTTT. The chain joins TRBV7-2 to TRBJ1-1; perhaps TRBD1 as D (6 bases). This CDR3 has 13 residues. Germline V gene lookup returns CDR1 SGHTA and CDR2 FQGNSA. The V gene lost 5 bases and the J gene lost 5 bases, with 12 bases spanning the gap. Using reference TRBV7-2 and TRBJ1-1 for the parts outside the CDR3, the full variable domain is GAGVSQSPSNKVTEKGKDVELRCDPISGHTALYWYRQSLGQGLEFLIYFQGNSAPDKSGLPSDRFSAERTGGSVSTLTIQRTQQEDSAVYLCASSTQGGTEAFFGQGTRLTVV.

The chain recombines TRBV12-3 or TRBV12-4 with TRBJ2-4; TRBD1 is a possible D gene (6 bases). Trimming removed 5 bases at V and 1 base at J, with 18 bases between. The CDR3 sequence is 17 residues long. The CDR3 here is CASSPLDSLKAKNIQYF. The CDR3 nucleotides read TGTGCCAGCAGTCCACTGGACAGTTTAAAGGCCAAAAACATTCAGTACTTC.

This clonotype was recorded many times. The V and J genes are TRBV7-2 and TRBJ2-1, with D maybe TRBD2 (5 bases). The CDR3 totals 14 residues. Trimming left V 5 bases short and J 7 bases short, with 15 bases between. The V gene's germline CDR1 is SGHTA and CDR2 FQGNSA. The CDR3 nucleotides are TGTGCCAGCAGCCGCCCCCCGGGGAGTAATGAGCAGTTCTTC. Translating it yields CASSRPPGSNEQFF.

The sample holds many counts of this clonotype. The chain recombines TRBV2 with TRBJ1-1; D is ambiguous. Between the trimmed V and J ends, which lost 3 bases and 3 bases, there was a span of 5 bases. Germline V gives CDR1 SNHLY, CDR2 FYNNEI. This CDR3 spans 12 amino acids. The DNA of the CDR3 is TGTGCCAGCAGTGAGATTTACACTGAAGCTTTCTTT. This codes for CASSEIYTEAFF.

The table lists this clonotype with a few counts. The rearrangement uses TRBV6-1 and TRBJ1-1; the D gene is possibly TRBD1 (5 bases). The V and J ends lost 8 bases and 1 base respectively, with 14 bases between them. The CDR3 runs to 14 residues. The germline V gene encodes CDR1 MNHNS and CDR2 SASEGT. The CDR3: CASRTSWGNTEAFF. The CDR3 DNA sequence: TGTGCCAGCCGGACATCATGGGGGAACACTGAAGCTTTCTTT.

In this sample, this clonotype turned up many times. This sequence joins TRBV10-3 and TRBJ2-1; D unresolved. CDR1 is ENHRY, CDR2 SYGVKD, per germline. V lost 4 bases and J lost 3, with 19 bases in between. The length of the CDR3 is 17 residues. The CDR3 region has the DNA TGTGCCATCAGTGGTGTTTCGGCGAAGTCCGGCTACAATGAGCAGTTCTTC. As protein: CAISGVSAKSGYNEQFF.

The chain carries TRBV29-1 and TRBJ1-2; D not certain. Per germline, CDR1 SQVTM and CDR2 ANQGSEA. This CDR3 region has 13 residues. The germline V and J ends were trimmed by 2 bases and 10 bases, with 17 bases remaining between them. The CDR3 region is CSVEKLQDPDYTF. The DNA for the CDR3 is TGCAGCGTTGAAAAACTGCAGGACCCGGACTACACCTTC.

This clonotype was recorded many times. The rearrangement joins TRBV5-4 to TRBJ2-5; D is uncertain. Trimming stripped 1 base from V and 4 bases from J, with 8 bases between. Looked up from germline, CDR1 is SGHNT and CDR2 is YYREEE (reference sequence). This CDR3 region has 13 residues. In DNA form, the CDR3 reads TGTGCCAGCAGCTTGCCGGGTCGAGAGACCCAGTACTTC. Translated: CASSLPGRETQYF. Drawing the rest from reference TRBV5-4 and TRBJ2-5, the complete variable domain is ETGVTQSPTHLIKTRGQQVTLRCSSQSGHNTVSWYQQALGQGPQFIFQYYREEENGRGNFPPRFSGLQFPNYSSELNVNALELDDSALYLCASSLPGRETQYFGPGTRLLVL.